The source of this T cell receptor beta chain is a study of shared clonotypes between healthy human individuals. In the study overall: Per donor, CD8 memory used one plate, CD8 naive used two, CD4 memory used three and CD4 naive used three.

Comment on this clone: The antigen is not known.

Repertoires were generated with immunoSEQ multiplex PCR, while TCRdb's copy carries only in-frame clones and drops some. The sample records around 2,000,000 clones, 95% being singletons. Whole-study findings and limits: The naive CD4 repertoires of several donors were compared, and roughly 5% of clonotypes were shared. Larger richness was generally estimated for naive than memory subsets. Relative to clonotypes present in all four donors, those not shared had lower generation probabilities.

V was pared by 4 bases and J by 9 bases, with 2 bases of the junction left unmatched. The CDR3 extends over 13 amino acids. Germline values: CDR1 LNHDA, CDR2 SQIVND (reference sequence). The sequenced material came from naive CD4+ T cells sorted from blood. Noted subset: CD45RA+ positively selected. This TCR was recovered from a man in his late teens or twenties in good health. V usage is TRBV19 and J usage is TRBJ2-1; 11 bases are shared with TRBD2. The DNA for the CDR3 is TGTGCCAGTAGTACACTAGCGGGAGTTGAGCAGTTCTTC. Amino acids: CASSTLAGVEQFF.